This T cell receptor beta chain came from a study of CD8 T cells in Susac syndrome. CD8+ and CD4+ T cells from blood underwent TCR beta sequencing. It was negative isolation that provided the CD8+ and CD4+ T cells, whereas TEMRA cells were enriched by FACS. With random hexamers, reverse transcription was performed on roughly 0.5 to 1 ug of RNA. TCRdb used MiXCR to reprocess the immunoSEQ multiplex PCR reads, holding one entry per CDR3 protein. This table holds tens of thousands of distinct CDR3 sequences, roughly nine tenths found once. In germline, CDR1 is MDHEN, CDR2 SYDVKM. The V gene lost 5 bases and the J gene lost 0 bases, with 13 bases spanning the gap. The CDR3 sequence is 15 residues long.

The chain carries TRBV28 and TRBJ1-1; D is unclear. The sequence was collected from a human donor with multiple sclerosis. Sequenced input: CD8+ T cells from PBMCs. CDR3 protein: CASSPQEGLNTEAFF. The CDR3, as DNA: TGTGCCAGCAGTCCCCAGGAGGGATTGAACACTGAAGCTTTCTTT.